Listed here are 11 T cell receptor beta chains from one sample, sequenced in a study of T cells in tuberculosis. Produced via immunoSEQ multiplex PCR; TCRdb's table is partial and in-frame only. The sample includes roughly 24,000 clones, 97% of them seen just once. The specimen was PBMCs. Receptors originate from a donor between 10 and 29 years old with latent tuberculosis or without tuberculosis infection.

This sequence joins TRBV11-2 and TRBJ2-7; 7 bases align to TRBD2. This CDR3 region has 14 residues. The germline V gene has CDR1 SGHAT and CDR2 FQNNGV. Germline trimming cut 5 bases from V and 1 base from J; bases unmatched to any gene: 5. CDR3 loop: CASSRFGGSYEQYF. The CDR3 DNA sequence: TGTGCCAGCAGCCGCTTCGGGGGGTCCTACGAGCAGTACTTC.

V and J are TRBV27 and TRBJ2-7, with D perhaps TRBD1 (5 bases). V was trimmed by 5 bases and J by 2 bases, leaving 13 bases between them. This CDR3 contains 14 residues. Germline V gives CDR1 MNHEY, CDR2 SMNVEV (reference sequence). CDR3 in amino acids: CASSPADSPYEQYF. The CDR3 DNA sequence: TGTGCCAGCAGTCCTGCTGACAGCCCCTACGAGCAGTACTTC.

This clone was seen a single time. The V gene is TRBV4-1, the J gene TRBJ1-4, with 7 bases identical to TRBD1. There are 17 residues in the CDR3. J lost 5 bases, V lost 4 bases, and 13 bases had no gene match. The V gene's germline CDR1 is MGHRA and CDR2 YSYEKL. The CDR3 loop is CASSRLLWGQHNEKLFF. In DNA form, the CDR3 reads TGCGCCAGCAGCCGCCTCCTCTGGGGACAGCACAATGAAAAACTGTTTTTT.

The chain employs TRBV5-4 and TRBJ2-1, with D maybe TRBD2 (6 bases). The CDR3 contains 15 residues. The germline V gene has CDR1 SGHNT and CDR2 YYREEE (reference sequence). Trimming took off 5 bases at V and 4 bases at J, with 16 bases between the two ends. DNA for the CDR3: TGTGCCAGCAGTCCGCAGGGAGGACAATACAATGAGCAGTTCTTC. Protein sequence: CASSPQGGQYNEQFF.

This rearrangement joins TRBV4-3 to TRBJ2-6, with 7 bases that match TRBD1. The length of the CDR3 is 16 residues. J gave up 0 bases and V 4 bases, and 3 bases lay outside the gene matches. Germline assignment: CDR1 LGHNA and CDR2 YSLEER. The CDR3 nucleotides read TGCGCCAGCAGCCTAGGGACAGACTCTGGGGCCAACGTCCTGACTTTC. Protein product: CASSLGTDSGANVLTF.

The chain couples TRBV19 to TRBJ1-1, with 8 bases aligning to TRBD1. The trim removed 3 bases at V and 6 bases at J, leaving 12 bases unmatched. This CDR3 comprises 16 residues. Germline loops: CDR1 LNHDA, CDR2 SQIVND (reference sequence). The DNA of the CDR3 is TGTGCCAGTAGTATCGGACAGGGTAATAGTGGGGCTGAAGCTTTCTTT. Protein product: CASSIGQGNSGAEAFF. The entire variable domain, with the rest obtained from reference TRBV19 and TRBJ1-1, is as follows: DGGITQSPKYLFRKEGQNVTLSCEQNLNHDAMYWYRQDPGQGLRLIYYSQIVNDFQKGDIAEGYSVSREKKESFPLTVTSAQKNPTAFYLCASSIGQGNSGAEAFFGQGTRLTVV.

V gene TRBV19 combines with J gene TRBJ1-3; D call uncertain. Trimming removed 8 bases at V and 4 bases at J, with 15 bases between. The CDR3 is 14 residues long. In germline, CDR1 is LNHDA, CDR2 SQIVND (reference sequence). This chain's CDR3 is CASWSRHEGNTIYF. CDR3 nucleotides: TGTGCCAGTTGGTCCCGCCATGAGGGAAACACCATATATTTT.

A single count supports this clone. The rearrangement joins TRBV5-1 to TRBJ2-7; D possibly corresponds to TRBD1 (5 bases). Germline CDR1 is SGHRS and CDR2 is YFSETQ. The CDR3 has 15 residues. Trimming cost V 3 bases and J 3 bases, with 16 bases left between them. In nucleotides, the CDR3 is TGCGCCAGCAGCTCTCTGGAAGGGGCCAACTACGAGCAGTACTTC. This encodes CASSSLEGANYEQYF. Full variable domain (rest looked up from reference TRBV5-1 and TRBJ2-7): KAGVTQTPRYLIKTRGQQVTLSCSPISGHRSVSWYQQTPGQGLQFLFEYFSETQRNKGNFPGRFSGRQFSNSRSEMNVSTLELGDSALYLCASSSLEGANYEQYFGPGTRLTVT.

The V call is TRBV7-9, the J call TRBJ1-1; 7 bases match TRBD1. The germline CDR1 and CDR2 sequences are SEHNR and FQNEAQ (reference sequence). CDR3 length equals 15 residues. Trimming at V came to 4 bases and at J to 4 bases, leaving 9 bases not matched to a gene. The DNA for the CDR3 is TGTGCCAGCAGCTCCCTACAGGGGCCGCGCACTGAAGCTTTCTTT. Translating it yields CASSSLQGPRTEAFF.

The CDR3 DNA reads as TGTGCCAGCACGCGCGGGGGGCGGTCGAACACTGAAGCTTTCTTT. This encodes CASTRGGRSNTEAFF. The chain combines TRBV28 with TRBJ1-1, with D possibly matching TRBD1 (6 bases). The CDR3 contains 15 residues. Germline CDR1 is MDHEN and CDR2 is SYDVKM. V dropped 7 bases and J dropped 1 base, with 16 bases sitting between them.

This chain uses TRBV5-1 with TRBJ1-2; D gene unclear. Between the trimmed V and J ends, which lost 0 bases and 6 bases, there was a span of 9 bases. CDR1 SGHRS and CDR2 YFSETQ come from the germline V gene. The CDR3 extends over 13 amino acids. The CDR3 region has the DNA TGCGCCAGCAGCTTGGCCTCCGAGAATGGCTACACCTTC. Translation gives CASSLASENGYTF. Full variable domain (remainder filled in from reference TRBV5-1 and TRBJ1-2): KAGVTQTPRYLIKTRGQQVTLSCSPISGHRSVSWYQQTPGQGLQFLFEYFSETQRNKGNFPGRFSGRQFSNSRSEMNVSTLELGDSALYLCASSLASENGYTFGSGTRLTVV.